Sequencing of this T cell receptor beta chain was carried out in a study of technical replicates of blood from a handful of donors. Only in-frame clones appear in the TCRdb table, and some are missing; sequencing was by immunoSEQ multiplex PCR. The sample consists of 70,000 or so clones, under 99% of them appearing once. This CDR3 contains 15 residues. This chain links TRBV21-1 with TRBJ1-5; the table's D call of TRBD1 was not tested on the DNA. TRBV21-1 is designated a pseudogene. The TCR originated in a human donor in good health. The sequenced sample consisted of T cells isolated from PBMCs. CDR3 region: CASSKAGTGIRPQHF. The CDR3 DNA is TGTGCCAGCAGCAAAGCTGGGACAGGGATACGGCCCCAGCATTTT.